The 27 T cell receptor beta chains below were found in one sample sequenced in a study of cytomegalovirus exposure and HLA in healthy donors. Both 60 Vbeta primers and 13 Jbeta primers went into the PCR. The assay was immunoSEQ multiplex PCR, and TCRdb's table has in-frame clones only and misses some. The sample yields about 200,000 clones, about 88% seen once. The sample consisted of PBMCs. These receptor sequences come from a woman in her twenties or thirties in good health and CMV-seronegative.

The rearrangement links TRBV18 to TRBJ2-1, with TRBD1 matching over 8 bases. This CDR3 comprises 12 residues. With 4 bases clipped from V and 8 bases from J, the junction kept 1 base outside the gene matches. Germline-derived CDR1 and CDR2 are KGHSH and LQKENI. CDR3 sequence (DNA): TGTGCCAGCTCACTACAGGGGGATGAGCAGTTCTTC. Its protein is CASSLQGDEQFF. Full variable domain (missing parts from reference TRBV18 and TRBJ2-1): NAGVMQNPRHLVRRRGQEARLRCSPMKGHSHVYWYRQLPEEGLKFMVYLQKENIIDESGMPKERFSAEFPKEGPSILRIQQVVRGDSAAYFCASSLQGDEQFFGPGTRLTVL.

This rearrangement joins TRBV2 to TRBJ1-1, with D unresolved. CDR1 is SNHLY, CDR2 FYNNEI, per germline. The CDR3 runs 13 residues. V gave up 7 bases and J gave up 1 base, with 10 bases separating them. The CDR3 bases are TGTGCCAGCACCACTAGGCCGAACACTGAAGCTTTCTTT. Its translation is CASTTRPNTEAFF.

The CDR3 sequence: CASSIELAGSPGELFF. The DNA of the CDR3 is TGTGCCAGTAGTATTGAGCTAGCGGGGTCCCCCGGGGAGCTGTTTTTT. This chain uses TRBV19 with TRBJ2-2, with 9 bases matching TRBD2. The CDR3 extends over 16 amino acids. Germline-derived CDR1 and CDR2 are LNHDA and SQIVND (reference sequence). J lost 6 bases, V lost 3 bases, and 8 bases had no gene match.

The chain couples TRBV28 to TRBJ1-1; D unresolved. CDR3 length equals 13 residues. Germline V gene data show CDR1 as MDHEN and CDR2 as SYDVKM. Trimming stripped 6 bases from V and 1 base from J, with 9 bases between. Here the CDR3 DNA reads TGTGCCAGCAGAACCGAGGGGAACACTGAAGCTTTCTTT. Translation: CASRTEGNTEAFF.

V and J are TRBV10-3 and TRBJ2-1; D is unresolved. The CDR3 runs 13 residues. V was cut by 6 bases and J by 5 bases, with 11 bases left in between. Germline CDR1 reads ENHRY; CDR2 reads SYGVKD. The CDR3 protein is CAISGDRDNEQFF. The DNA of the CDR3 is TGTGCCATCAGCGGAGACCGAGACAATGAGCAGTTCTTC.

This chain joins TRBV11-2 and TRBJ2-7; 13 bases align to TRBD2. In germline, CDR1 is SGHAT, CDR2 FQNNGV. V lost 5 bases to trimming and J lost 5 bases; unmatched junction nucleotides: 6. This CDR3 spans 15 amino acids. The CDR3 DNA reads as TGTGCCAGCAGCCTAGGGACTAGCGGGGATAACGAGCAGTACTTC. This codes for CASSLGTSGDNEQYF.

CDR3 sequence: CASSLTPTSGYEQYF. The CDR3 nucleotides read TGCGCCAGCAGCCTCACCCCGACTAGCGGCTACGAGCAGTACTTC. The V and J genes are TRBV5-1 and TRBJ2-7; 9 bases line up with TRBD2. Germline CDR1 and CDR2: SGHRS and YFSETQ. The CDR3 runs 15 residues. The V and J ends lost 4 bases and 3 bases, in that order; junction bases with no gene match: 8.

The CDR3 DNA follows: TGTGCCAGCAGCCCTACGGTTGGGCGGGCCCCCACAGATACGCAGTATTTT. This translates into CASSPTVGRAPTDTQYF. The chain uses TRBV13 and TRBJ2-3, with a tentative D call TRBD2 (5 bases). The CDR3 length is 17 residues. CDR1 PRHDT and CDR2 FYEKMQ come from the germline V gene (reference sequence). The ends were cut back, 5 bases at V and 2 bases at J, with 20 bases in the middle.

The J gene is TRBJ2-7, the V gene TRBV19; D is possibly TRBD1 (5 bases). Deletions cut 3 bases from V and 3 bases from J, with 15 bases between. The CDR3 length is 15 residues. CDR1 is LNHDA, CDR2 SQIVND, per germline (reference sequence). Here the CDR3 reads CASSMSGARVYEQYF. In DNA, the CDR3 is TGTGCCAGTAGTATGAGTGGGGCCAGGGTCTACGAGCAGTACTTC.

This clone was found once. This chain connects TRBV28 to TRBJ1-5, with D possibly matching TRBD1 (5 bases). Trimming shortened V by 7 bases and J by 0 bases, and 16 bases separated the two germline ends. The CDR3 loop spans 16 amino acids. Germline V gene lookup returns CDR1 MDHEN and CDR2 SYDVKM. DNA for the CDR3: TGTGCCAGCAACCCAACCCAGGGAAATAGCAATCAGCCCCAGCATTTT. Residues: CASNPTQGNSNQPQHF.

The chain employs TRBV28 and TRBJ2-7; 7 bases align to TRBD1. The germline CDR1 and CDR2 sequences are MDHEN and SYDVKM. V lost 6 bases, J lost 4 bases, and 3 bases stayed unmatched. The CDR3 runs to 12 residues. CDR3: CASRQGQYEQYF. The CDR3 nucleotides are TGTGCCAGCAGACAGGGGCAGTACGAGCAGTACTTC.

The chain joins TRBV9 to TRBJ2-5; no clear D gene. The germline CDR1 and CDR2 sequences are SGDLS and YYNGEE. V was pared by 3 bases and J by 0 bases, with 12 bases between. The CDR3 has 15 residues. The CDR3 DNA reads TGTGCCAGCAGCGGGTCGCTAGGAGACCAAGAGACCCAGTACTTC. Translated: CASSGSLGDQETQYF.

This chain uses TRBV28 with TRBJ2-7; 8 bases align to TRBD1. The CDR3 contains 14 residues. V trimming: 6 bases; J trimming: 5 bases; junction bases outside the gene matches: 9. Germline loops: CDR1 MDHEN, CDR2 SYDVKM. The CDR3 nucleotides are TGTGCCAGCAGGGCAGCCGACAGGGGCGACGAGCAGTACTTC. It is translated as CASRAADRGDEQYF.

CDR3 in DNA: TGCAGCGTTGAAGTAGCAGGGGGCACAATTCAGTACTTC. Translated: CSVEVAGGTIQYF. This rearrangement joins TRBV29-1 to TRBJ2-4, with TRBD1 matching 8 bases. V shed 1 base, J shed 10 bases, and the junction held 6 bases outside the gene matches. Per the germline V gene, CDR1 is SQVTM and CDR2 is ANQGSEA. The CDR3 loop spans 13 amino acids.

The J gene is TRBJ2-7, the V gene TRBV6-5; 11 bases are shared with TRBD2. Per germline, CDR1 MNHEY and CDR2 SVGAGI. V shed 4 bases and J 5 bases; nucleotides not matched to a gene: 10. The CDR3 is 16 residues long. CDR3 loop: CASSSSILAGGNEQYF. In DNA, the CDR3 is TGTGCCAGCAGTTCCAGCATTCTAGCGGGAGGTAACGAGCAGTACTTC.

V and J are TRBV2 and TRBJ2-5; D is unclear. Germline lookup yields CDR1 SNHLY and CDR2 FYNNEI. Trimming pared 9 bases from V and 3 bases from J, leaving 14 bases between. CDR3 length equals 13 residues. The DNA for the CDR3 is TGTGCCAGTAGACGGGTTAGTAAAGAGACCCAGTACTTC. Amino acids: CASRRVSKETQYF.

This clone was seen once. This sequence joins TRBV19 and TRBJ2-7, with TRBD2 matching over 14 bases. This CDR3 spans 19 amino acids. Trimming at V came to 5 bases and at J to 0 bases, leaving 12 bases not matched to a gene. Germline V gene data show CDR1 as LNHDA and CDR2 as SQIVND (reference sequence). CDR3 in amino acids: CASSPQAGTSGGYSYEQYF. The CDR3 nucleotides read TGTGCCAGTAGTCCCCAAGCCGGGACTAGCGGGGGTTACTCCTACGAGCAGTACTTC.

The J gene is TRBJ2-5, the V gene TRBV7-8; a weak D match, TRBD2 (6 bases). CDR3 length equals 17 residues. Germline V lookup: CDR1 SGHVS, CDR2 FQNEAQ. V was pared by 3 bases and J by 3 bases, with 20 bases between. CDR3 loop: CASSFDQERGIKETQYF. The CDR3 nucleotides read TGTGCCAGCAGCTTCGATCAGGAACGGGGGATAAAAGAGACCCAGTACTTC.

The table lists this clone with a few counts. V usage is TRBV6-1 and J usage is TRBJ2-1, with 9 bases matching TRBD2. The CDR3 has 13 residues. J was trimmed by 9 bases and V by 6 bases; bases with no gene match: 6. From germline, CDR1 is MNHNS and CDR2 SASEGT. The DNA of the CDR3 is TGTGCCAGCAGGGGCGGGAGGGCCGGTGAGCAGTTCTTC. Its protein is CASRGGRAGEQFF.

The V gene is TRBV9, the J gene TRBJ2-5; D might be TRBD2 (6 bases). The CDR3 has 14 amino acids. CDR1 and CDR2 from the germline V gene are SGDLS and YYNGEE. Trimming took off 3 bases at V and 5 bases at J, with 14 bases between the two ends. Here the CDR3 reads CASSAQLAGETQYF. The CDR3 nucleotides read TGTGCCAGCAGCGCGCAACTAGCAGGGGAGACCCAGTACTTC.

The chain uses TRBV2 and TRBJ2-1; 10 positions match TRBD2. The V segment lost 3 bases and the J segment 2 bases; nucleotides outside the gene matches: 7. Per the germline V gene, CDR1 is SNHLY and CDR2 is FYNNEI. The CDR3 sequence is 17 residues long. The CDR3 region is CASSDTLAGETYNEQFF. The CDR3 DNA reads TGTGCCAGCAGTGACACCCTAGCGGGGGAAACCTACAATGAGCAGTTCTTC.

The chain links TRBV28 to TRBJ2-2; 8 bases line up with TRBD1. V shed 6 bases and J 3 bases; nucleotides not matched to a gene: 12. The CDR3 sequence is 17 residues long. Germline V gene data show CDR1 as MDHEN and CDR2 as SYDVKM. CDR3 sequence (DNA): TGTGCCAGCAGACCCTCGCAGGGGGCGTCGGACACCGGGGAGCTGTTTTTT. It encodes CASRPSQGASDTGELFF. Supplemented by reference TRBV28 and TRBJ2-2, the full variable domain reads DVKVTQSSRYLVKRTGEKVFLECVQDMDHENMFWYRQDPGLGLRLIYFSYDVKMKEKGDIPEGYSVSREKKERFSLILESASTNQTSMYLCASRPSQGASDTGELFFGEGSRLTVL.

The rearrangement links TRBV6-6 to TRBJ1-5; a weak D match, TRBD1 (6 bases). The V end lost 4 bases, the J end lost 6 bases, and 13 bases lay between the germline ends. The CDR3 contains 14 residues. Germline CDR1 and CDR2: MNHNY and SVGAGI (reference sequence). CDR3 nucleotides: TGTGCCAGCAGTTTAGAACAGGGATCTCAGCCCCAGCATTTT. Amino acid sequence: CASSLEQGSQPQHF.

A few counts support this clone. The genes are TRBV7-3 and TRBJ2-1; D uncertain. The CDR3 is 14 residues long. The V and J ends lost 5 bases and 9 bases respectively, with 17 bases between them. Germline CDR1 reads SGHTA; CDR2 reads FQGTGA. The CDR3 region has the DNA TGTGCCAGCAGCCTGGGCCTCACCACCGGTGAGCAGTTCTTC. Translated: CASSLGLTTGEQFF.

CDR3 sequence (DNA): TGTGCCAGCAGTGGTACTAGCGGGACTGTGGCGGAGCAGTACTTC. Its translation is CASSGTSGTVAEQYF. The chain employs TRBV2 and TRBJ2-7, with TRBD2 matching over 10 bases. The CDR3 extends over 15 amino acids. The junction had 10 bases not matched to a gene; V was cut back by 4 bases and J by 7 bases. Germline V lookup: CDR1 SNHLY, CDR2 FYNNEI.

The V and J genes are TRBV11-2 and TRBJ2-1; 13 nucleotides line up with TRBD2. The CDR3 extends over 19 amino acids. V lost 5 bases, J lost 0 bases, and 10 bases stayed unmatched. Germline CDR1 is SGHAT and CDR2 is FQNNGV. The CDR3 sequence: CASSPNGLAGESSYNEQFF. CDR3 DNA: TGTGCCAGCAGCCCGAACGGACTAGCGGGAGAGAGCTCCTACAATGAGCAGTTCTTC.

This CDR3 reads CASSEERTYQETQYF. CDR3 nucleotides: TGTGCCAGCAGTGAAGAGCGGACTTACCAAGAGACCCAGTACTTC. The chain employs TRBV6-1 and TRBJ2-5; the D gene is possibly TRBD2 (5 bases). The CDR3 has 15 residues. CDR1 MNHNS and CDR2 SASEGT come from the germline V gene. V lost 1 base, J lost 0 bases, and 9 bases lay in between.